Presented here are 27 T cell receptor beta chains from one specimen sequenced in a study of blood T cell repertoires in COVID-19. TCRdb's copy holds only in-frame clones and misses some; the assay was immunoSEQ multiplex PCR. The sample carries around 140,000 clones, 82% recorded once. Sequences were obtained from peripheral blood. These receptors all stem from a human donor with acute or convalescent COVID-19. The donor label of this sample is uncertain.

The chain employs TRBV6-1 and TRBJ1-5; maybe TRBD1 (6 bases). V shed 2 bases and J shed 5 bases, with 10 bases lying between them. This CDR3 is 14 amino acids long. The germline CDR1 and CDR2 sequences are MNHNS and SASEGT. CDR3 sequence (DNA): TGTGCCAGCAGTGAAAGCACAGGGTATCAGCCCCAGCATTTT. Translating gives CASSESTGYQPQHF.

This sequence joins TRBV2 and TRBJ2-5; possibly TRBD1 for D (6 bases). Trimming removed 6 bases from V and 2 bases from J, with 7 bases in between. This CDR3 spans 12 amino acids. Germline V gives CDR1 SNHLY, CDR2 FYNNEI. The CDR3 DNA follows: TGTGCCAGCAGCAGGGGACAAGAGACCCAGTACTTC. This translates into CASSRGQETQYF.

This clone came up once. V and J are TRBV7-2 and TRBJ1-5, with D possibly TRBD1 on 6 matching bases. Germline V gene data show CDR1 as SGHTA and CDR2 as FQGNSA. The CDR3 covers 15 residues. The V end lost 1 base, the J end lost 6 bases, and 13 bases lay between the germline ends. For the CDR3, the DNA is TGTGCCAGCAGCTTAGGTACAGGGCATTTTCAGCCCCAGCATTTT. Encoded protein: CASSLGTGHFQPQHF.

The CDR3 nucleotides are TGTGCCAGCAGCTTCGGACAGGGGACTAATGAAAAACTGTTTTTT. This encodes CASSFGQGTNEKLFF. The V call is TRBV7-9, the J call TRBJ1-4; 9 bases map to TRBD1. V shed 3 bases and J 2 bases; nucleotides not matched to a gene: 1. Germline V lookup: CDR1 SEHNR, CDR2 FQNEAQ (reference sequence). The CDR3 totals 15 residues.

This chain connects TRBV2 to TRBJ1-2; no clear D. The germline gives CDR1 SNHLY, CDR2 FYNNEI. V lost 1 base to trimming and J lost 4 bases, with 7 bases between them. The CDR3 is 13 residues long. Here the CDR3 reads CASSEGIGYGYTF. The CDR3 region has the DNA TGTGCCAGCAGTGAAGGTATCGGCTATGGCTACACCTTC.

This clone was seen only once. This chain uses TRBV6-5 with TRBJ1-1; D unclear. CDR3 size: 13 residues. The germline gives CDR1 MNHEY, CDR2 SVGAGI. Deletions cut 0 bases from V and 2 bases from J, with 4 bases between. The CDR3 DNA sequence: TGTGCCAGCAGTTACTCTCTCAACACTGAAGCTTTCTTT. As protein: CASSYSLNTEAFF.

The V call is TRBV6-5, the J call TRBJ2-2; maybe TRBD1 (5 bases). Germline CDR1 MNHEY, CDR2 SVGAGI. V lost 0 bases, J lost 6 bases, and 11 bases lay in between. This CDR3 is built from 15 residues. CDR3: CASSYSHPGSGELFF. CDR3 in DNA: TGTGCCAGCAGTTACTCGCACCCAGGGTCCGGGGAGCTGTTTTTT.

The chain combines TRBV3-1 (or the pseudogene TRBV3-2) with TRBJ1-2; tentatively, D is TRBD1 (5 bases). The CDR3 contains 15 residues. Germline CDR1 reads LGHDT; CDR2 reads YNNKEL (reference sequence). V was shortened by 0 bases and J by 7 bases, with 15 bases between the two germline ends. The CDR3 is CASSQDVGGRGGYTF. The CDR3 nucleotides read TGTGCCAGCAGCCAAGACGTGGGGGGACGCGGTGGCTACACCTTC.

For this clone: One junction end disagrees with the germline gene, perhaps due to a read error. The chain carries TRBV13 and TRBJ2-1; D call uncertain. This CDR3 contains 13 residues. CDR1 is PRHDT, CDR2 FYEKMQ, per germline (reference sequence). This CDR3 is CASNLLMRAEQFF. The CDR3 region has the DNA TGTGCCAGCAACTTACTCATGCGAGCTGAGCAGTTCTTC.

The chain uses TRBV11-2 and TRBJ1-6, with D maybe TRBD1 (5 bases). Trimming pared 4 bases from V and 8 bases from J, leaving 12 bases between. Germline values: CDR1 SGHAT, CDR2 FQNNGV. This CDR3 is 14 amino acids long. The CDR3 region has the DNA TGTGCCAGCAGCTCCGGAGGGGATTATTCACCCCTCCACTTT. Amino acid sequence: CASSSGGDYSPLHF.

The V gene is TRBV6-1, the J gene TRBJ1-3; the match to TRBD1 covers 12 bases. Germline CDR1 MNHNS, CDR2 SASEGT. J gave up 5 bases and V 1 base, and 9 bases lay outside the gene matches. The CDR3 extends over 18 amino acids. Here the CDR3 reads CASSEVYRDRGRRNTIYF. The DNA of the CDR3 is TGTGCCAGCAGTGAAGTTTACCGGGACAGGGGGCGTAGAAACACCATATATTTT.

The chain is built from TRBV6-6 and TRBJ2-1; a weak D match, TRBD1 (5 bases). Between the trimmed V and J ends, which lost 6 bases and 3 bases, there was a span of 12 bases. Germline CDR1 MNHNY, CDR2 SVGAGI (reference sequence). This CDR3 region has 14 residues. The CDR3 spells CASSQQVLYNEQFF. The DNA for the CDR3 is TGTGCCAGCAGCCAACAGGTCCTCTACAATGAGCAGTTCTTC.

The count of this clone is one. The chain couples TRBV29-1 to TRBJ1-5; 8 nucleotides align to TRBD1. With 6 bases clipped from V and 7 bases from J, the junction kept 8 bases outside the gene matches. Germline V gene sequence: CDR1 SQVTM, CDR2 ANQGSEA. This CDR3 spans 13 amino acids. CDR3 loop: CSVGQGLGQPQHF. For the CDR3, the DNA is TGCAGCGTCGGACAGGGTTTGGGCCAGCCCCAGCATTTT.

The chain carries TRBV30 and TRBJ1-5; D call uncertain. The CDR3 totals 15 residues. CDR1 is GTSNPN, CDR2 SVGIG, per germline (reference sequence). Trimming took off 0 bases at V and 0 bases at J, with 9 bases between the two ends. The CDR3 nucleotides are TGTGCCTGGAGTGTACGCAGTCATAGCAATCAGCCCCAGCATTTT. Its protein product is CAWSVRSHSNQPQHF. The whole variable domain, filled in from reference TRBV30 and TRBJ1-5, reads SQTIHQWPATLVQPVGSPLSLECTVEGTSNPNLYWYRQAAGRGLQLLFYSVGIGQISSEVPQNLSASRPQDRQFILSSKKLLLSDSGFYLCAWSVRSHSNQPQHFGDGTRLSIL.

This chain joins TRBV30 and TRBJ1-2; the D is unclear. Germline lookup yields CDR1 GTSNPN and CDR2 SVGIG (reference sequence). Between the trimmed V and J ends, which lost 4 bases and 4 bases, there was a span of 16 bases. The CDR3 loop spans 14 amino acids. In DNA form, the CDR3 reads TGTGCCTGGACCACCCCTGACACCTTCTATGGCTACACCTTC. Protein: CAWTTPDTFYGYTF.

This chain joins TRBV19 and TRBJ2-1, with TRBD1 as a possible D gene (6 bases). The CDR3 is 15 amino acids. The V gene's germline CDR1 is LNHDA and CDR2 SQIVND (reference sequence). Trimming removed 7 bases at V and 5 bases at J, with 18 bases between. The CDR3 bases are TGTGCCAGTACCCTACAGGGAAGGGGTAACAATGAGCAGTTCTTC. This encodes CASTLQGRGNNEQFF.

The chain recombines TRBV7-3 with TRBJ1-6; D is unclear. Trimming cost V 5 bases and J 6 bases, with 11 bases left between them. CDR1 SGHTA and CDR2 FQGTGA come from the germline V gene. This CDR3 has 14 residues. The CDR3 nucleotides are TGTGCCAGCAGCCCTATGGGAGCTAATTCACCCCTCCACTTT. Translated: CASSPMGANSPLHF.

The V call is TRBV13, the J call TRBJ2-5; TRBD2 aligns across 8 bases. V dropped 6 bases and J dropped 5; count of bases not matched to a gene: 14. CDR1 and CDR2 (germline): PRHDT, FYEKMQ (reference sequence). The CDR3 has 16 residues. CDR3 in amino acids: CASRFQSGGPRETQYF. CDR3 DNA sequence: TGTGCCAGCAGATTTCAGAGCGGGGGTCCTAGGGAGACCCAGTACTTC.

The rearrangement uses TRBV6-2 or TRBV6-3 and TRBJ1-5; no definite D call. CDR1 and CDR2 from the germline V gene are MNHEY and SVGEGT. The CDR3 runs to 14 residues. Trimming pared 6 bases from V and 3 bases from J, leaving 12 bases between. CDR3 sequence reads: CASSPGGINQPQHF. DNA for the CDR3: TGTGCCAGCAGCCCCGGAGGGATCAATCAGCCCCAGCATTTT.

This chain joins TRBV27 and TRBJ1-5, with D possibly matching TRBD1 (6 bases). Trimming took 1 base from V and 6 from J, leaving 10 bases between them. This CDR3 spans 14 amino acids. The germline V gene encodes CDR1 MNHEY and CDR2 SMNVEV (reference sequence). The CDR3 nucleotides read TGTGCCAGCAGTTTATTACAGGGCTCTCAGCCCCAGCATTTT. Translated, it gives CASSLLQGSQPQHF.

The chain has TRBV4-1 and TRBJ2-2; D remains ambiguous. CDR3 length equals 14 residues. Germline V gene lookup returns CDR1 MGHRA and CDR2 YSYEKL. The V gene lost 6 bases and the J gene lost 1 base, with 9 bases spanning the gap. The CDR3 DNA follows: TGCGCCAGCAGATATACAGAGAACACCGGGGAGCTGTTTTTT. Protein product: CASRYTENTGELFF.

J is TRBJ1-1 and V is TRBV9, with D hard to call. CDR1 is SGDLS and CDR2 is YYNGEE in the germline V gene. The V end was cut by 2 bases, the J end by 3 bases, with 14 bases between. This CDR3 contains 15 residues. CDR3 amino acids: CASSVNVARDTEAFF. CDR3 nucleotides: TGTGCCAGCAGCGTTAATGTGGCACGGGACACTGAAGCTTTCTTT.

The chain is built from TRBV14 and TRBJ1-2; D remains ambiguous. The CDR3 runs 16 residues. Germline values: CDR1 SGHDN, CDR2 FVKESK. V lost 1 base and J 0 bases, leaving 12 bases between the germline ends. Here the CDR3 DNA reads TGTGCCAGCAGCCAAGCTGGGCTTTTCGCTAACTATGGCTACACCTTC. Its protein is CASSQAGLFANYGYTF. Supplemented by reference TRBV14 and TRBJ1-2, the full variable domain reads EAGVTQFPSHSVIEKGQTVTLRCDPISGHDNLYWYRRVMGKEIKFLLHFVKESKQDESGMPNNRFLAERTGGTYSTLKVQPAELEDSGVYFCASSQAGLFANYGYTFGSGTRLTVV.

The rearrangement links TRBV7-2 to TRBJ1-2, with TRBD1 matching 8 bases. V trimming: 3 bases; J trimming: 7 bases; junction bases outside the gene matches: 7. Germline V gene sequence: CDR1 SGHTA, CDR2 FQGNSA. CDR3 length: 14 amino acids. The CDR3 here is CASSFQDRAGGYTF. The CDR3 DNA sequence: TGTGCCAGCAGCTTCCAGGACAGGGCCGGTGGCTACACCTTC.

The chain has TRBV7-9 and TRBJ2-5, with 10 bases fitting TRBD2. The germline gives CDR1 SEHNR, CDR2 FQNEAQ (reference sequence). The CDR3 is made up of 14 amino acids. The J segment lost 4 bases and the V segment lost 4 bases, leaving 3 bases of the junction unmatched. The CDR3 is CASSSGLAAETQYF. DNA of the CDR3: TGTGCCAGCAGCTCTGGACTAGCGGCAGAGACCCAGTACTTC.

The CDR3 sequence: CASSQESRRGQFF. DNA for the CDR3: TGCGCCAGCAGCCAAGAGAGTAGGCGGGGGCAGTTCTTC. The rearrangement uses TRBV4-1 and TRBJ2-1; D possibly corresponds to TRBD2 (6 bases). V was clipped by 0 bases and J by 12 bases, with 12 bases between them. Germline CDR1 and CDR2: MGHRA and YSYEKL. This CDR3 comprises 13 residues.

The chain links TRBV9 to TRBJ1-2, with TRBD1 matching over 12 bases. This CDR3 region has 16 residues. Germline lookup yields CDR1 SGDLS and CDR2 YYNGEE. The trim removed 3 bases at V and 8 bases at J, leaving 11 bases unmatched. CDR3 sequence reads: CASSAGQGASHLGYTF. In DNA, the CDR3 is TGTGCCAGCAGCGCGGGACAGGGGGCCTCCCACTTAGGCTACACCTTC.